Below, one TCR beta chain is given with its context. The table came from immunoSEQ multiplex PCR; TCRdb's copy has only in-frame clones and leaves some out. The table lists 70,000 to 95,000 clones, roughly 93% of them singletons, with approximately 3.8% in the top ten. This specimen comes from a study of cytomegalovirus exposure and HLA in healthy donors. V was cut by 3 bases and J by 3 bases, with 17 bases left in between. Germline assignment: CDR1 MDHEN and CDR2 SYDVKM. This CDR3 comprises 16 residues. The clonotype was recovered from a woman in her twenties or thirties in good health and CMV-seronegative. The chain recombines TRBV28 with TRBJ1-1; D is perhaps TRBD1 (6 bases). Sequencing was performed on PBMCs. This CDR3 is CASSFFRGEGHTEAFF. The CDR3 DNA sequence: TGTGCCAGCAGTTTTTTCAGGGGTGAGGGTCACACTGAAGCTTTCTTT.